A selection of T cell receptor beta chains follows, all from one sample in a study of blood T cell repertoires in COVID-19. Some clones are missing from TCRdb's copy, which holds only in-frame ones; the method was immunoSEQ multiplex PCR. Of roughly 310,000 clones listed, over 85% are singletons. Sequencing input: PBMCs or T cells enriched from blood (not recorded which). These receptors all stem from a man between 60 and 70 years old who had recovered from COVID-19. Each CDR3 is given with its conserved first and last residue. The order of the fields is V gene, J gene, CDR3 protein.

v_call: TRBV7-8
j_call: TRBJ2-3
cdr3_aa: CASSPRVGRDTDTQYF

v_call: TRBV7-6
j_call: TRBJ2-1
cdr3_aa: CASSLSQGSGGAAEQFF

v_call: TRBV27
j_call: TRBJ2-7
cdr3_aa: CASSFRTGGSYEQYF

v_call: TRBV27
j_call: TRBJ2-7
cdr3_aa: CASNTGTGPYEQYF

v_call: TRBV29-1
j_call: TRBJ2-3
cdr3_aa: CSVEGGGGQAPSTDTQYF

v_call: TRBV9
j_call: TRBJ2-5
cdr3_aa: CASSLPRDPGRGTEQETQYF

v_call: TRBV19
j_call: TRBJ2-7
cdr3_aa: CASRPPSSGEQYF

v_call: TRBV6-6
j_call: TRBJ2-7
cdr3_aa: CASNGRVAGDYEQYF

v_call: TRBV19
j_call: TRBJ1-2
cdr3_aa: CASSEGGRHYGYTF

v_call: TRBV11-2
j_call: TRBJ1-1
cdr3_aa: CASSLGRGQPLVAFF

v_call: TRBV6-5
j_call: TRBJ1-2
cdr3_aa: CASRDRGRGYTF

v_call: TRBV2
j_call: TRBJ2-3
cdr3_aa: CASSRPPLGPLAVVTDTQYF

v_call: TRBV18
j_call: TRBJ1-2
cdr3_aa: CASSLSQGAVRDYGYTF

v_call: TRBV5-1
j_call: TRBJ2-1
cdr3_aa: CASSHPRAAGGPEVNEQFF

v_call: TRBV7-9
j_call: TRBJ1-1
cdr3_aa: CASSLGLATEAFF

v_call: TRBV10-1
j_call: TRBJ2-1
cdr3_aa: CASSEFGVREQFF

v_call: TRBV7-6
j_call: TRBJ2-7
cdr3_aa: CASSLGGTGNYEQYF

v_call: TRBV10-1
j_call: TRBJ1-3
cdr3_aa: CASSDGRAAGNTIYF

v_call: TRBV6-5
j_call: TRBJ2-5
cdr3_aa: CASSYSAGGGETQYF

v_call: TRBV2
j_call: TRBJ2-3
cdr3_aa: CASSEGGSGLDTQYF

v_call: TRBV30
j_call: TRBJ2-1
cdr3_aa: CRTLYGLAGACSYNEQFF

v_call: TRBV9
j_call: TRBJ2-1
cdr3_aa: CASSVAASGRNEQFF

v_call: TRBV5-4
j_call: TRBJ1-6
cdr3_aa: CASSLNQGVNSPLHF

v_call: TRBV11-3
j_call: TRBJ2-2
cdr3_aa: CASSGDRGLTGELFF

v_call: TRBV12-3/TRBV12-4
j_call: TRBJ2-7
cdr3_aa: CASSPGASGEQYF

v_call: TRBV7-8
j_call: TRBJ2-4
cdr3_aa: CASSLAGGQNIQYF

v_call: TRBV9
j_call: TRBJ1-4
cdr3_aa: CASGRRQGRSEKLFF

v_call: TRBV4-3
j_call: TRBJ2-5
cdr3_aa: CASSHSTSGLETQYF

v_call: TRBV7-2
j_call: TRBJ1-1
cdr3_aa: CASSLGTHMNTEAFF

v_call: TRBV5-1
j_call: TRBJ2-7
cdr3_aa: CASSLRDSQQYF

v_call: TRBV11-3
j_call: TRBJ2-7
cdr3_aa: CASSLDRGTEQYF

v_call: TRBV15
j_call: TRBJ2-7
cdr3_aa: CATRESRENEQYF

v_call: TRBV3-1/TRBV3-2
j_call: TRBJ1-3
cdr3_aa: CASSPTTGYSGNTIYF

v_call: TRBV24-1
j_call: TRBJ1-5
cdr3_aa: CATSGVGPSNQPQHF

v_call: TRBV5-1
j_call: TRBJ1-1
cdr3_aa: CASSLELRNTEAFF

v_call: TRBV7-2
j_call: TRBJ2-7
cdr3_aa: CASSPPGTQTSEQYF

v_call: TRBV25-1
j_call: TRBJ1-1
cdr3_aa: CASSEYGDGGTEAFF